The clone carrying this TCR beta chain came up many times. Its antigen is still unknown. Using a CD8+CD4-CCR7+CD45RA+ phenotype, naive CD8 T cells were sorted. TCRdb processed the PCR reads anew with MiXCR; each CDR3 protein has one entry. The table lists about 630,000 distinct CDR3 sequences, 25% of them singletons, with 0.75% to 0.8% in the top ten. The entry originates in a study of molecular identifiers for immune sequencing clone quantification. General observations from the study: Whereas naive cells kept under 1% of molecules in clones above 20 RNA copies, such clones held over 97% in effectors.

The ends were cut back, 4 bases at V and 7 bases at J, with 11 bases in the middle. The V gene's germline CDR1 is SGHTA and CDR2 FQGNSA. The length of the CDR3 is 13 residues. The V and J genes are TRBV7-2 and TRBJ2-1; D ambiguous. Input material: naive CD8+ T cells from blood, with Jurkat cell RNA spiked in. The subset denotes: FACS-sorted CD8+CD4-CCR7+CD45RA+ naive T cells. This TCR was sampled from a human donor in good health. Some libraries in this study had Jurkat cell RNA spiked in. The CDR3 reads CASSSHPGNEQFF. The CDR3 coding sequence is TGTGCCAGCAGCTCCCACCCTGGGAATGAGCAGTTCTTC.